This TCR beta chain was sequenced for a study of T cell changes during pregnancy in multiple sclerosis. V shed 1 base, J shed 6 bases, and the junction held 10 bases outside the gene matches. Germline V gene sequence: CDR1 LNHNV, CDR2 YYDKDF (reference sequence). The CDR3 is made up of 16 amino acids. Repertoires were generated with immunoSEQ multiplex PCR, while TCRdb's copy carries only in-frame clones and drops some. The data contain around 50,000 clones, 93% of them singletons. The J gene is TRBJ1-2, the V gene TRBV15; the match to TRBD1 covers 8 bases. The sequence was obtained from a female donor with multiple sclerosis, enrolled in a pregnancy study. Sequences were derived from CD8+ T cells from peripheral blood mononuclear cells, sampled in the second trimester of pregnancy. DNA of the CDR3: TGTGCCACCAGCAGAGGAACCGGCGGACAGGGTAATGGCTACACCTTC. Protein product: CATSRGTGGQGNGYTF. Together with reference TRBV15 and TRBJ1-2, the CDR3 gives the full variable domain: DAMVIQNPRYQVTQFGKPVTLSCSQTLNHNVMYWYQQKSSQAPKLLFHYYDKDFNNEADTPDNFQSRRPNTSFCFLDIRSPGLGDTAMYLCATSRGTGGQGNGYTFGSGTRLTVV.